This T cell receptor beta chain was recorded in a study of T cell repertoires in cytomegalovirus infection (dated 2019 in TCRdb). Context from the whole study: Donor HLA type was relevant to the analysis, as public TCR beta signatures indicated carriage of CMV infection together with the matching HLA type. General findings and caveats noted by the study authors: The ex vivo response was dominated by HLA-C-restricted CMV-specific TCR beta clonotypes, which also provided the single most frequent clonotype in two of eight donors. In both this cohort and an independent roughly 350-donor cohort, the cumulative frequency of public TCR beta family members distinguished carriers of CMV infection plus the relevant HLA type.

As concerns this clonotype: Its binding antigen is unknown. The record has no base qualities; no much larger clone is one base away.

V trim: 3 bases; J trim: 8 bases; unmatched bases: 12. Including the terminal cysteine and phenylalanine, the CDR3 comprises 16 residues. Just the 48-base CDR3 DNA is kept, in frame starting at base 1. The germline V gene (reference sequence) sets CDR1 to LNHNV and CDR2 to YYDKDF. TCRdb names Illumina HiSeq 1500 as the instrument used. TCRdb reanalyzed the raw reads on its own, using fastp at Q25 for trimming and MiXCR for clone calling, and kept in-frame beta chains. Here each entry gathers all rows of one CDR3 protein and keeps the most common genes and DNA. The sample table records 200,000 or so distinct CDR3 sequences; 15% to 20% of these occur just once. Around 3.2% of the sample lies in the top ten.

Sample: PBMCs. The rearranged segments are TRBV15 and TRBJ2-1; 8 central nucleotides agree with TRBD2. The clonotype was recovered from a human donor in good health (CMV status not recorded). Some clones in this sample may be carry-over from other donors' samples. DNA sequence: TGTGCCACCAGCAGGACACCGGGACTAGTCGGGGATGAGCAGTTCTTC. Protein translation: CATSRTPGLVGDEQFF.